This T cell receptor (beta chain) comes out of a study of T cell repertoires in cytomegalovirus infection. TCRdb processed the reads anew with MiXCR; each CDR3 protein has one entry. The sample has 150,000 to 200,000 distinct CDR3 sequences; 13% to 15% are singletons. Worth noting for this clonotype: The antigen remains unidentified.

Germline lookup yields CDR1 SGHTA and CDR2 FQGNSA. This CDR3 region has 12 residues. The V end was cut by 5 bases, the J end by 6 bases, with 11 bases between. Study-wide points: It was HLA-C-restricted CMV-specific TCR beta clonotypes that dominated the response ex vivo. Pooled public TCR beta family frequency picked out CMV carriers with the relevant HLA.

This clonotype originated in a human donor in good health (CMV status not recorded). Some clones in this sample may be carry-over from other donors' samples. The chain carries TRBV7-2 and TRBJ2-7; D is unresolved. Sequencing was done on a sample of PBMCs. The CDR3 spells CASSAAGLEQYF. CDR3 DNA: TGTGCCAGCAGCGCGGCCGGCCTCGAGCAGTACTTC.